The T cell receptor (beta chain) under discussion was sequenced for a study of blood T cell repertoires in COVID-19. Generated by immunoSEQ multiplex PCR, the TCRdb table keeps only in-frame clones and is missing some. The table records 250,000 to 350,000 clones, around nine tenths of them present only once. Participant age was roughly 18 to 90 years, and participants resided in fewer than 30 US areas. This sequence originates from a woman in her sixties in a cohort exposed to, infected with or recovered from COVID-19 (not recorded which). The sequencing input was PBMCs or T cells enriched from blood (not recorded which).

The CDR3 nucleotides are TGTGCCAGCAGCCAAGGGGCTGTATTCGGGGAGCTGTTTTTT. Its protein is CASSQGAVFGELFF. This chain links TRBV3-1 (or the pseudogene TRBV3-2) with TRBJ2-2; no clear D gene. Looked up from germline, CDR1 is LGHDT and CDR2 is YNNKEL (reference sequence). V lost 1 base and J 7 bases, leaving 10 bases between the germline ends. The CDR3 spans 14 residues.